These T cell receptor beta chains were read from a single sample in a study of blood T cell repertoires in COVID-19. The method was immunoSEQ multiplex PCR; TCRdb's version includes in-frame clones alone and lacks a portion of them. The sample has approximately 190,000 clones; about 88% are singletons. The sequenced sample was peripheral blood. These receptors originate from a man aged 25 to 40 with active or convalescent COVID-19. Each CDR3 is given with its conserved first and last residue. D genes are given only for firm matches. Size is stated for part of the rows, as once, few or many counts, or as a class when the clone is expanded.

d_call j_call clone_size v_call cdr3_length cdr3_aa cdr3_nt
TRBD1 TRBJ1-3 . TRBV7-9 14 CANTGGVNGNTIYF TGTGCCAACACAGGGGGGGTGAATGGAAACACCATATATTTT
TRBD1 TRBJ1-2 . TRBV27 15 CASSVTGKAVYGYTF TGTGCCAGCAGTGTGACAGGGAAGGCAGTCTATGGCTACACCTTC
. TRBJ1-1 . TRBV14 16 CASSAALTGLNTEAFF TGTGCCAGCAGCGCCGCCTTAACAGGCTTGAACACTGAAGCTTTCTTT
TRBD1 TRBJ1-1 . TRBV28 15 CASMTGGHSNTEAFF TGTGCCAGCATGACAGGGGGCCATTCGAACACTGAAGCTTTCTTT
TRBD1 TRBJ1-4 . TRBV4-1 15 CASSRSGTGNEKLFF TGCGCCAGCAGCCGCAGCGGGACAGGGAATGAAAAACTGTTTTTT
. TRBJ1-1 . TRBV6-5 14 CASSSRTAGAEAFF TGTGCCAGCAGCTCACGGACAGCCGGGGCTGAAGCTTTCTTT
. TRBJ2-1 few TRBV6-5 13 CASSYSAYSAAIF TGTGCCAGCAGTTACTCGGCGTATTCGGCAGCGATCTTC
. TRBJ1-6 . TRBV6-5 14 CASSYSSGFSPLHF TGTGCCAGCAGTTACTCTTCGGGTTTTTCACCCCTCCACTTT
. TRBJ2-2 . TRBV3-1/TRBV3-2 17 CASSPVRAGKGIGELFF TGTGCCAGCAGCCCCGTCCGGGCGGGAAAGGGGATCGGGGAGCTGTTTTTT
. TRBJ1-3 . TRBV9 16 CASSPSETMAGNTIYF TGTGCCAGCAGCCCGTCGGAGACCATGGCTGGAAACACCATATATTTT
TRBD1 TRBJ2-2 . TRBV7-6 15 CARGSGTGGTGELFF TGTGCCAGAGGGTCCGGGACAGGGGGCACCGGGGAGCTGTTTTTT
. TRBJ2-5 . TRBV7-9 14 CASSPTPPGETQYF TGTGCCAGCAGCCCCACTCCCCCAGGGGAGACCCAGTACTTC
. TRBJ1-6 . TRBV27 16 CASSLRNRNYNSPLHF TGTGCCAGCAGTCTCAGGAATCGAAATTATAATTCACCCCTCCACTTT
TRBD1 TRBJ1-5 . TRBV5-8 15 CASSLQGGSNQPQHF TGTGCCAGCAGCTTACAGGGGGGGAGCAATCAGCCCCAGCATTTT
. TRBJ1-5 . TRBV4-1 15 CASSRAGESNQPQHF TGCGCCAGCAGTCGAGCCGGGGAGAGCAATCAGCCCCAGCATTTT
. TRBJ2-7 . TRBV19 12 CASSSLGYEQYF TGTGCCAGTAGCAGCCTCGGGTACGAGCAGTACTTC
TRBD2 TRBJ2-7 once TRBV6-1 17 CASSEWMRSGRFNEQYF TGTGCCAGCAGTGAATGGATGAGGAGCGGGAGGTTCAACGAGCAGTACTTC
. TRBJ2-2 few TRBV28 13 CATTPGMAGELFF TGTGCCACCACACCGGGAATGGCCGGGGAGCTGTTTTTT
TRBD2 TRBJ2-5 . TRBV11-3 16 CASSLGASGGTETQYF TGTGCCAGCAGCTTAGGGGCTAGCGGGGGGACGGAGACCCAGTACTTC
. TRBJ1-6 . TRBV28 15 CASNPLFQNNSPLHF TGTGCCAGCAATCCACTTTTCCAAAATAATTCACCCCTCCACTTT
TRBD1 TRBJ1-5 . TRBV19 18 CASRISVGLTGEGQPQHF TGTGCCAGTAGGATATCCGTAGGATTGACAGGGGAAGGTCAGCCCCAGCATTTT
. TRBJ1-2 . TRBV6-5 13 CASSSTEGHGYTF TGTGCCAGCAGTTCGACGGAGGGCCATGGCTACACCTTC
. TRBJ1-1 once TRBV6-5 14 CASRYGEGNTEAFF TGTGCCAGCCGATACGGGGAAGGGAACACTGAAGCTTTCTTT
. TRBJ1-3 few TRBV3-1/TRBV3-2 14 CASSHRAGEDTIYF TGTGCCAGCAGCCACAGGGCCGGAGAAGACACCATATATTTT